This TCR beta chain was sequenced in a study of PD-1 blockade in classical Hodgkin lymphoma. Patients all relapsed after autologous stem cell transplantation, and there was variation in brentuximab vedotin exposure. This CDR3 contains 11 residues. V lost 8 bases and J lost 6, with 11 bases in between. Per germline, CDR1 MNHNS and CDR2 SASEGT. As to this clone: The antigen is undetermined.

Here immunoSEQ multiplex PCR was the method, and the copy in TCRdb shows in-frame clones only, minus some. The sample holds tens of thousands of clones, about 71% seen once. The study's findings and limits: According to reports, newly diagnosed patients had lower baseline TCR diversity than healthy donors, and relapsed/refractory patients had lower baseline TCR diversity still. CD4+ but not CD8+ TCR diversity rose significantly by C4D1.

The specimen was peripheral blood mononuclear cells (PBMCs), collected at baseline. This clonotype was sampled from a human donor with classical Hodgkin lymphoma. The chain links TRBV6-1 to TRBJ2-7; D is uncertain. Here the CDR3 DNA reads TGTGCCAGCCGTACGGGTCTCGAGCAGTACTTC. This codes for CASRTGLEQYF.